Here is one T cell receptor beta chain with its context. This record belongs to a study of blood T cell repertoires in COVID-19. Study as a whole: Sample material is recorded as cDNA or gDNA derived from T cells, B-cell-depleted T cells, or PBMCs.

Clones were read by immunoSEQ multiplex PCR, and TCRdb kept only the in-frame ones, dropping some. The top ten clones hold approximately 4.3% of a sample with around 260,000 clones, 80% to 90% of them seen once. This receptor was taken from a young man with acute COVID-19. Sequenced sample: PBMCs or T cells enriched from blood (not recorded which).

CDR3 bases: TGTGCCAGCAATACAGGAAGTAGCAATCAGCCCCAGCATTTT. This codes for CASNTGSSNQPQHF. The chain joins TRBV21-1 to TRBJ1-5; no check of the table's D call, TRBD1, against the DNA was made. TRBV21-1 is flagged as a pseudogene. This CDR3 contains 14 residues.